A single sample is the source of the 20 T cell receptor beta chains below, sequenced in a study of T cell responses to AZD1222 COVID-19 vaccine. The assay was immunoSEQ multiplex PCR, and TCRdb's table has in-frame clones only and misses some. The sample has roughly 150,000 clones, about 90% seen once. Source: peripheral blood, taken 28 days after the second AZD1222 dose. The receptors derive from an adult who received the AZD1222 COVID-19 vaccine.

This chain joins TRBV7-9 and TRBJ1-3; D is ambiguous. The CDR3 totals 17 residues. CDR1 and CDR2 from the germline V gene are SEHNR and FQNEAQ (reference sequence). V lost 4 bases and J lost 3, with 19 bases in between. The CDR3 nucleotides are TGTGCCAGCAGCTCCCTCCCCGCTTATATCGTTGGAAACACCATATATTTT. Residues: CASSSLPAYIVGNTIYF.

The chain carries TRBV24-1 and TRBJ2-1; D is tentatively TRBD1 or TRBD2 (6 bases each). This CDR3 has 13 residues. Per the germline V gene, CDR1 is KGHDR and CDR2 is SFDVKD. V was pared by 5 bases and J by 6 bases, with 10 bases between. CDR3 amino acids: CATSGPGANEQFF. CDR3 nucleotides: TGTGCCACCAGTGGTCCGGGGGCCAATGAGCAGTTCTTC.

The CDR3 loop is CATSRDRGGLETQYF. The CDR3 DNA reads TGTGCCACCAGCAGAGATCGAGGGGGTCTAGAGACCCAGTACTTC. This chain connects TRBV15 to TRBJ2-5; TRBD1 is a possible D gene (6 bases). The length of the CDR3 is 15 residues. Trimming left V 0 bases short and J 4 bases short, with 12 bases between. The germline V gene encodes CDR1 LNHNV and CDR2 YYDKDF (reference sequence).

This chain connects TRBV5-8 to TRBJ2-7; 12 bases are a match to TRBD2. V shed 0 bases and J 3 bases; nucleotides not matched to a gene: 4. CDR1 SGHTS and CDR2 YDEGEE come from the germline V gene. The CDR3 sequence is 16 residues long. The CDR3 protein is CASSLEGLAGYYEQYF. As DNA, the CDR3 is TGTGCCAGCAGCTTGGAAGGACTAGCGGGGTACTACGAGCAGTACTTC. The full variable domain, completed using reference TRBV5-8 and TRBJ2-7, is EAGVTQSPTHLIKTRGQQATLRCSPISGHTSVYWYQQALGLGLQFLLWYDEGEERNRGNFPPRFSGRQFPNYSSELNVNALELEDSALYLCASSLEGLAGYYEQYFGPGTRLTVT.

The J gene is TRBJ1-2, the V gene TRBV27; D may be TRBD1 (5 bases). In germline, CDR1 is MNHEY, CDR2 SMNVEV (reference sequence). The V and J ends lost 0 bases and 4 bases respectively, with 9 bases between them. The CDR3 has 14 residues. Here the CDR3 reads CASSLSGVSYGYTF. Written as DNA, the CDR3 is TGTGCCAGCAGTTTATCGGGGGTCTCCTATGGCTACACCTTC.

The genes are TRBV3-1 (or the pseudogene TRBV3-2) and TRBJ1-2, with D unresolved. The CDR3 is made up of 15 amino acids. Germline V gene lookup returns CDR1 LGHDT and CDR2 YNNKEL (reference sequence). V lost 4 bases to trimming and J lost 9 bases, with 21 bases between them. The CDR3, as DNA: TGTGCCAGCAGCCCGGGCACCGTAACTCCCCTAAGCTACACCTTC. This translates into CASSPGTVTPLSYTF.

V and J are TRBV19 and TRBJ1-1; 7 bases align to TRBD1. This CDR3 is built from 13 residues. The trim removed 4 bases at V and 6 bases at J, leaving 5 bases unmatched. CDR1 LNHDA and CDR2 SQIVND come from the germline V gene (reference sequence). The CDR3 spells CASSTNRGPEAFF. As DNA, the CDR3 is TGTGCCAGTAGTACAAACAGGGGTCCTGAAGCTTTCTTT.

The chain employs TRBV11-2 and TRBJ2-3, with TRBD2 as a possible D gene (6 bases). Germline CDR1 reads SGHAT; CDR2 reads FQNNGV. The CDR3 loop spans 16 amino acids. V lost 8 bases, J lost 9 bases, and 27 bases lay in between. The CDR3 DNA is TGTGCCAGCGGTCAATACATGACTAGAACGACGCCAACGCAGTATTTT. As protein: CASGQYMTRTTPTQYF. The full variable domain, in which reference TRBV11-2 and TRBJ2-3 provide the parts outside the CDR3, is EAGVAQSPRYKIIEKRQSVAFWCNPISGHATLYWYQQILGQGPKLLIQFQNNGVVDDSQLPKDRFSAERLKGVDSTLKIQPAKLEDSAVYLCASGQYMTRTTPTQYFGPGTRLTVL.

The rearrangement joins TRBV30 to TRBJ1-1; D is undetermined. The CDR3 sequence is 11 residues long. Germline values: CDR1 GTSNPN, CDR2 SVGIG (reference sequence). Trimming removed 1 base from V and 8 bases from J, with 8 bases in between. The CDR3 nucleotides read TGTGCCTGGAGTGCAGACATAGAAGCTTTCTTT. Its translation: CAWSADIEAFF. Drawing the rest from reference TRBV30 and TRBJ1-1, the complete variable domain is SQTIHQWPATLVQPVGSPLSLECTVEGTSNPNLYWYRQAAGRGLQLLFYSVGIGQISSEVPQNLSASRPQDRQFILSSKKLLLSDSGFYLCAWSADIEAFFGQGTRLTVV.

The CDR3 DNA sequence: TGTGCCAGCAACCTGGGACAGGGCCTCCCCTACGAGCAGTACGTC. Amino acids: CASNLGQGLPYEQYV. The chain has TRBV6-5 and TRBJ2-7, with TRBD1 matching 9 bases. V shed 7 bases, J shed 2 bases, and the junction held 9 bases outside the gene matches. Germline values: CDR1 MNHEY, CDR2 SVGAGI. This CDR3 is 15 amino acids long.

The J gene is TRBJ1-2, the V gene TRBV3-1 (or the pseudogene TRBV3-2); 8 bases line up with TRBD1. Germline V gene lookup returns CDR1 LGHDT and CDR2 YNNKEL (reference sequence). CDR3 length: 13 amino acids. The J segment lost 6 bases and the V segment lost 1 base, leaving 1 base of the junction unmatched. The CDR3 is CASSQAGGDGYTF. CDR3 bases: TGTGCCAGCAGCCAAGCAGGGGGCGATGGCTACACCTTC.

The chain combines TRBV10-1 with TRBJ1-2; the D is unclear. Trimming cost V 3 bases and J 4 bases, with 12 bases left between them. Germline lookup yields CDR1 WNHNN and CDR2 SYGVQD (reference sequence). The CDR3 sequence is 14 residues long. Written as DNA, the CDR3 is TGCGCCAGCAGTGATGGGAAAGGAAGCTATGGCTACACCTTC. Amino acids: CASSDGKGSYGYTF.

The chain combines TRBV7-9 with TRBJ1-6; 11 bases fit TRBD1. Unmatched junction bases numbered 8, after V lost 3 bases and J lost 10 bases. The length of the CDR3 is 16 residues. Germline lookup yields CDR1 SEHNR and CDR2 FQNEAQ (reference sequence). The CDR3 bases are TGTGCCAGCAGCTTTCCGGGACAGGGGGTTCGGTCACCCCTCCACTTT. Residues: CASSFPGQGVRSPLHF.

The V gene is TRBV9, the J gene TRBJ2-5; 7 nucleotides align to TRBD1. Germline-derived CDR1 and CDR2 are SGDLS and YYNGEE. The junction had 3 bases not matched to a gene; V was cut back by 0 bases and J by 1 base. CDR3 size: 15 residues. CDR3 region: CASSVEGAIQETQYF. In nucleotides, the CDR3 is TGTGCCAGCAGCGTAGAGGGGGCAATCCAAGAGACCCAGTACTTC.

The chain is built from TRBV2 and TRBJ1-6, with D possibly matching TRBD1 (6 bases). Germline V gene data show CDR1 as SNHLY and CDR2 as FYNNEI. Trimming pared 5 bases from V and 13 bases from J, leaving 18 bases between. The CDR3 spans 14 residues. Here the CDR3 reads CASSLDSQVVPLHF. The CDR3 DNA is TGTGCCAGCAGTCTGGACAGCCAGGTAGTCCCCCTCCACTTT.

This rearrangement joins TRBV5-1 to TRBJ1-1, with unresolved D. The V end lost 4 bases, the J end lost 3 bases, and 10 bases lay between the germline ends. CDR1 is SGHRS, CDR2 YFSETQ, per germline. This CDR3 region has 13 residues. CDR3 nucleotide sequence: TGCGCCAGCAGCCCCGTGGGCGACACTGAAGCTTTCTTT. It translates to CASSPVGDTEAFF.

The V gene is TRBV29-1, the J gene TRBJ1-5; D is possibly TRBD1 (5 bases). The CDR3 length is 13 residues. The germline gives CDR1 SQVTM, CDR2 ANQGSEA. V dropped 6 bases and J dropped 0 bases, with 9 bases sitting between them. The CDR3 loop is CSVGEGSNQPQHF. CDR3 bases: TGCAGCGTGGGGGAAGGTAGCAATCAGCCCCAGCATTTT.

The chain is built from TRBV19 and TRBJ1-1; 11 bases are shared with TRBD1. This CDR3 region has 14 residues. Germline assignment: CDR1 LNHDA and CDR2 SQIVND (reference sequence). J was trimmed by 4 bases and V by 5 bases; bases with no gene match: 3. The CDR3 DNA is TGTGCCAGTAGTGTCGGGACAGGGGGCACTGAAGCTTTCTTT. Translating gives CASSVGTGGTEAFF.

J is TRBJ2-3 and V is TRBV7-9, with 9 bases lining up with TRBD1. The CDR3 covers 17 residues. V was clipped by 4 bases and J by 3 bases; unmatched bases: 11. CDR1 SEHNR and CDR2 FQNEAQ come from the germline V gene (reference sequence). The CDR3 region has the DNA TGTGCCAGCAGCTACCAAATGAGGACAGGGGAAACAGATACGCAGTATTTT. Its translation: CASSYQMRTGETDTQYF. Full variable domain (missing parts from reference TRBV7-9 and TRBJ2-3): DTGVSQNPRHKITKRGQNVTFRCDPISEHNRLYWYRQTLGQGPEFLTYFQNEAQLEKSRLLSDRFSAERPKGSFSTLEIQRTEQGDSAMYLCASSYQMRTGETDTQYFGPGTRLTVL.

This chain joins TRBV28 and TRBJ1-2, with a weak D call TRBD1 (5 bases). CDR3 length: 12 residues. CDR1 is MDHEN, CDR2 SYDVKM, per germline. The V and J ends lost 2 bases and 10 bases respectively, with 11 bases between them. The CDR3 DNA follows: TGTGCCAGCAGTTTAAGTAGAGGGGACTACACCTTC. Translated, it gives CASSLSRGDYTF.